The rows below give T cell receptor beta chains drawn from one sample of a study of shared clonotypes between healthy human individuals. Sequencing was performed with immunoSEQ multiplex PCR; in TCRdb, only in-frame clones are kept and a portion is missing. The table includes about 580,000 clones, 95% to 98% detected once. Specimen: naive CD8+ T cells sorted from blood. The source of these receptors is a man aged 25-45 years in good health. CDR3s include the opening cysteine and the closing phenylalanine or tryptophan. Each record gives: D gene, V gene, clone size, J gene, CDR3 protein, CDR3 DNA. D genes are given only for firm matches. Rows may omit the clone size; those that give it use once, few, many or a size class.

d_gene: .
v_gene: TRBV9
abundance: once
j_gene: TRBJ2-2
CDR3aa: CASSAGTPRELFF
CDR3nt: TGTGCCAGCAGCGCAGGGACTCCCAGAGAGCTGTTTTTT

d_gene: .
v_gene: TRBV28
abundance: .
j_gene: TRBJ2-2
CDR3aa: CASSSFRVLGELFF
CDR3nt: TGTGCCAGCAGTTCGTTCAGGGTCCTCGGGGAGCTGTTTTTT

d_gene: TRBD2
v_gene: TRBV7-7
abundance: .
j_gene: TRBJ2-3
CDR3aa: CASSPGLAVNTDTQYF
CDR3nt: TGTGCTAGCAGCCCGGGACTAGCAGTTAACACAGATACGCAGTATTTT

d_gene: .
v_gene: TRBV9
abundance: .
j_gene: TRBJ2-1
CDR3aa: CASSTYNEQFF
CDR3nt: TGTGCCAGCAGTACGTACAATGAGCAGTTCTTC

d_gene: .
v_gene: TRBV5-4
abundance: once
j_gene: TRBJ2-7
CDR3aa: CASSLWNRENEQYF
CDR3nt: TGTGCCAGCAGCTTGTGGAACAGGGAGAACGAGCAGTACTTC

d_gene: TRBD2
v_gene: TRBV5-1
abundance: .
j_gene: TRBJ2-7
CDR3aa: CASRLAGIDGNEQYF
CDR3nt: TGCGCCAGCAGACTAGCGGGTATAGACGGGAACGAGCAGTACTTC

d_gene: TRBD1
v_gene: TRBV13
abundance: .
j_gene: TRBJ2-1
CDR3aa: CASRPTGIGEQFF
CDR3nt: TGTGCCAGCAGACCGACAGGGATCGGTGAGCAGTTCTTC

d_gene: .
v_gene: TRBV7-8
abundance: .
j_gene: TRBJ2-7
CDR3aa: CASSFRALTYEQYF
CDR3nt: TGTGCCAGCAGCTTTCGGGCCCTCACCTACGAGCAGTACTTC

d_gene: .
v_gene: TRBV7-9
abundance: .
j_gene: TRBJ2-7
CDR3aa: CASSPMDSTYEQYF
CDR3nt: TGTGCCAGCAGCCCAATGGACAGTACCTACGAGCAGTACTTC

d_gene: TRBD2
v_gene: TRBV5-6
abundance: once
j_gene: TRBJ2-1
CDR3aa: CASSLGLAGQFF
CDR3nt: TGTGCCAGCAGCTTAGGACTAGCTGGGCAGTTCTTC

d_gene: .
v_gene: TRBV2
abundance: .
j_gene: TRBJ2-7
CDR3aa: CASSSGDYEQYF
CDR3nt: TGTGCCAGCAGCTCCGGGGACTACGAGCAGTACTTC

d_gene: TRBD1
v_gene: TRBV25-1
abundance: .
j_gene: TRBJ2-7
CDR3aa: CASRQGTYEQYF
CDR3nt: TGTGCCAGCCGACAGGGTACCTACGAGCAGTACTTC

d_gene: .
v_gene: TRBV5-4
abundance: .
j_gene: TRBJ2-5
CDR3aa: CASSLGGAEETQYF
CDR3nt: TGTGCCAGCAGCTTGGGGGGTGCGGAAGAGACCCAGTACTTC

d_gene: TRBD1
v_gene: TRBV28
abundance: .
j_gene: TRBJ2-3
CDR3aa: CASSLGTGGADTQYF
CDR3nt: TGTGCCAGCAGTTTAGGGACAGGGGGCGCGGATACGCAGTATTTT

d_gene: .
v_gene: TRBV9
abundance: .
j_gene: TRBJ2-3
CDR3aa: CASSVGPSTDTQYF
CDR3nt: TGTGCCAGCAGCGTAGGACCTAGCACAGATACGCAGTATTTT

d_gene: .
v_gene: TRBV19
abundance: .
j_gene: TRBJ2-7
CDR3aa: CASSIQSTRSSYEQYF
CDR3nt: TGTGCCAGTAGTATCCAATCAACTAGGAGCTCCTACGAGCAGTACTTC

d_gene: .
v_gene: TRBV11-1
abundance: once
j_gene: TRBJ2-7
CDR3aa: CASSFQGGSPYEQYF
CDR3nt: TGTGCCAGCAGCTTCCAGGGGGGCAGTCCCTACGAGCAGTACTTC

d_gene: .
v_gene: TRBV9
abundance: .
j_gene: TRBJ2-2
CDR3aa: CASSAAKNTGELFF
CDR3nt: TGTGCCAGCAGCGCGGCCAAGAACACCGGGGAGCTGTTTTTT

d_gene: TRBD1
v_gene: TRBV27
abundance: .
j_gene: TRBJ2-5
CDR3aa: CASRDRGLRQETQYF
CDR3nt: TGTGCCAGTCGGGACAGGGGGCTTCGGCAAGAGACCCAGTACTTC

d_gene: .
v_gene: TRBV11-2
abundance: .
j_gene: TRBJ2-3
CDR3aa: CASSEDGFADTQYF
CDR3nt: TGTGCCAGCAGCGAGGACGGGTTCGCAGATACGCAGTATTTT

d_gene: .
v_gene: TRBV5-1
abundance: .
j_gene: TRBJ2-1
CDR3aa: CASSPAQGYDNEQFF
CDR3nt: TGCGCCAGCAGCCCGGCTCAGGGGTATGACAATGAGCAGTTCTTC

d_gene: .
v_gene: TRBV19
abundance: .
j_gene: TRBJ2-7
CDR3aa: CASSGARTYEQYF
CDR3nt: TGTGCCAGTAGTGGGGCACGGACCTACGAGCAGTACTTC

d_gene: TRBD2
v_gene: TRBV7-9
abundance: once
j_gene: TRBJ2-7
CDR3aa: CASSLTSESYEQYF
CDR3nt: TGTGCCAGCAGCTTGACTAGCGAATCCTACGAGCAGTACTTC

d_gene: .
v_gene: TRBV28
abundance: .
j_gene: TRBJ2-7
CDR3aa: CASSLFLGAYSYEQYF
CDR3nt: TGTGCCAGCAGTTTATTTTTAGGGGCTTACTCCTACGAGCAGTACTTC

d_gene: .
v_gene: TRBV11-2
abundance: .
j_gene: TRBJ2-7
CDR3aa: CASGSGGLYEQYF
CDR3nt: TGTGCCAGCGGGAGTGGTGGCCTCTACGAGCAGTACTTC

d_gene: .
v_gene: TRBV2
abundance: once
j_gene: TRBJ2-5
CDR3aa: CASSEERLDPVYF
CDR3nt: TGTGCCAGCAGCGAAGAAAGACTTGACCCTGTGTACTTC

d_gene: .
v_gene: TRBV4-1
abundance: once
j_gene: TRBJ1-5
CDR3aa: CASSQVSAGNQPQHF
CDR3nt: TGCGCCAGCAGCCAAGTTTCGGCGGGAAATCAGCCCCAGCATTTT

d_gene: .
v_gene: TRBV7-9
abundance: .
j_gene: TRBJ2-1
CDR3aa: CASSPPPTWGWGYHEQFF
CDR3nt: TGTGCCAGCAGCCCGCCTCCCACGTGGGGATGGGGTTACCATGAGCAGTTCTTC

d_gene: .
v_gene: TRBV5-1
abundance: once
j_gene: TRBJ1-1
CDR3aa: CASSLAGTGNTEAFF
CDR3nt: TGCGCCAGCAGCTTGGCCGGGACGGGGAACACTGAAGCTTTCTTT

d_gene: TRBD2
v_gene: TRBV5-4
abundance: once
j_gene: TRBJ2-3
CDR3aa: CASSSRLAPTDTQYF
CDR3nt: TGTGCCAGCAGCTCCAGACTAGCCCCCACAGATACGCAGTATTTT

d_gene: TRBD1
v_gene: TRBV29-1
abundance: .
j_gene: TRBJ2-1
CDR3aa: CSVELRDREDNEQFF
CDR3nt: TGCAGCGTTGAACTCCGGGACAGGGAGGACAATGAGCAGTTCTTC

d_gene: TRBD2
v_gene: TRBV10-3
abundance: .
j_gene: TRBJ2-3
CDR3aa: CAISYRSRGGTDTQYF
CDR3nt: TGTGCCATCAGTTATAGGAGCCGGGGGGGCACAGATACGCAGTATTTT

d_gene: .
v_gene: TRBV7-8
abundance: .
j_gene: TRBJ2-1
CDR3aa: CASSLTRGVVSTAGSYNEQFF
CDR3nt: TGTGCCAGCAGCTTGACTAGGGGAGTCGTATCCACCGCGGGTTCCTACAATGAGCAGTTCTTC

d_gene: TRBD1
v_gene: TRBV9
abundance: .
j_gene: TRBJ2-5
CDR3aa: CASSPGQGLVETQYF
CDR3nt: TGTGCCAGCTCGCCGGGACAGGGGTTGGTGGAGACCCAGTACTTC

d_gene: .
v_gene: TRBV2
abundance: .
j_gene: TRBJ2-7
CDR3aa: CASSEPGISYEQYF
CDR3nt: TGTGCCAGCAGTGAGCCGGGTATTTCCTACGAGCAGTACTTC

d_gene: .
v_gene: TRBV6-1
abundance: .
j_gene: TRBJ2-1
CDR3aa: CASSGDPRGYNEQFF
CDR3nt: TGTGCCAGCAGTGGGGACCCCCGCGGTTACAATGAGCAGTTCTTC

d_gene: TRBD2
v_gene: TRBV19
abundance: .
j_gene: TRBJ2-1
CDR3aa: CASSATSGSSYGYNEQFF
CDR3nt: TGTGCCAGTAGTGCAACTAGCGGCTCCAGCTATGGGTACAATGAGCAGTTCTTC

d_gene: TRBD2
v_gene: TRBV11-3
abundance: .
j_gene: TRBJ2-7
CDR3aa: CASSFGGGSYEQYF
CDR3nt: TGTGCCAGCAGCTTTGGCGGGGGGTCCTACGAGCAGTACTTC

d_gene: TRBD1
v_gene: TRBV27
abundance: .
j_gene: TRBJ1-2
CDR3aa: CASTGTGSYGYTF
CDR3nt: TGTGCCAGCACAGGGACAGGGAGCTATGGCTACACCTTC

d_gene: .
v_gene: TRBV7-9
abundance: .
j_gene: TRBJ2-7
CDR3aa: CASSLLEYEQYF
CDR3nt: TGTGCCAGCAGCTTATTAGAGTACGAGCAGTACTTC

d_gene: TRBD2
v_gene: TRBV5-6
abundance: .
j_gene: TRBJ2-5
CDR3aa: CASSFGAGGPSETQYF
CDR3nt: TGTGCCAGCAGCTTTGGTGCGGGAGGGCCGTCAGAGACCCAGTACTTC

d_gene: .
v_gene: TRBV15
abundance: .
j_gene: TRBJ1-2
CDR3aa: CATSRDLVPGGANYGYTF
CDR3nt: TGTGCCACCAGCAGAGATTTGGTCCCCGGGGGAGCTAACTATGGCTACACCTTC

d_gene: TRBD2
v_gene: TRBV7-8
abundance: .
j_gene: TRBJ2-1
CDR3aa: CASSFLTSENEQFF
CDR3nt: TGTGCCAGCAGCTTCCTGACTAGCGAAAATGAGCAGTTCTTC

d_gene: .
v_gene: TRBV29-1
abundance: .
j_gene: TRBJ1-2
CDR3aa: CSVHRVHGYTF
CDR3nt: TGCAGCGTACACAGGGTCCATGGCTACACCTTC

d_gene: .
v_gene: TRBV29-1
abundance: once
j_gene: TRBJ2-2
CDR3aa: CSVEDRDLNTGELFF
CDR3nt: TGCAGCGTTGAAGATAGGGACTTAAACACCGGGGAGCTGTTTTTT

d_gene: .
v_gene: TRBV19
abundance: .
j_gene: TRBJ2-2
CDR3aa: CASSPLWGRDTGELFF
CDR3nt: TGTGCCAGTAGTCCTCTTTGGGGGCGCGACACCGGGGAGCTGTTTTTT

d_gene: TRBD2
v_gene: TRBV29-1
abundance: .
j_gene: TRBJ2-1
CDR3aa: CSVLTSGEQFF
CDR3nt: TGCAGCGTTCTGACTAGCGGGGAGCAGTTCTTC

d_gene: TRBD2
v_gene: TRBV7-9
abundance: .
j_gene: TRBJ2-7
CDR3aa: CASSLGGLAGYEQYF
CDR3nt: TGTGCCAGCAGCTTAGGGGGACTAGCCGGGTACGAGCAGTACTTC

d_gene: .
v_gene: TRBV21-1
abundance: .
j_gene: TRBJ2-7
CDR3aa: CASSSGQPPYEQYF
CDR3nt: TGTGCCAGCAGCTCGGGACAACCCCCCTACGAGCAGTACTTC

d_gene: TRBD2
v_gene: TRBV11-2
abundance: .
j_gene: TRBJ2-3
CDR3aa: CASSLGSGRMGTDTQYF
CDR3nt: TGTGCCAGCAGCTTGGGTAGCGGGAGGATGGGCACAGATACGCAGTATTTT

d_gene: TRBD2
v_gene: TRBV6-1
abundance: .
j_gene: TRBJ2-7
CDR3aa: CASSEVGLAGVQQYF
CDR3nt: TGTGCCAGCAGTGAAGTGGGACTAGCGGGAGTTCAGCAGTACTTC

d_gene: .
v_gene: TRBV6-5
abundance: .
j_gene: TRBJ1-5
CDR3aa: CASSPPSNQPQHF
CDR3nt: TGTGCCAGCAGTCCTCCGAGCAATCAGCCCCAGCATTTT

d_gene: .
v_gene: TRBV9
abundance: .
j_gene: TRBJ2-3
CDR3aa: CASSVEGYTDTQYF
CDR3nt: TGTGCCAGCAGCGTAGAAGGGTACACAGATACGCAGTATTTT

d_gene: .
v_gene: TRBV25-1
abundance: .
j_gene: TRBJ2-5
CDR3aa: CASTAGLETQYF
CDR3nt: TGTGCCAGCACGGCAGGGTTGGAGACCCAGTACTTC

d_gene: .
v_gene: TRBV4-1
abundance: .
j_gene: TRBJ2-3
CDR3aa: CASSQERRSQDTQYF
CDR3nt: TGCGCCAGCAGCCAAGAGAGGAGATCACAAGATACGCAGTATTTT

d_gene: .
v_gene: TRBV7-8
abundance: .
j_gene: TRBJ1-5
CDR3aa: CASSATLGVNQPQHF
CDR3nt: TGTGCCAGCAGCGCTACCTTAGGCGTCAATCAGCCCCAGCATTTT